This T cell receptor beta chain was observed in a study of identical twins. From germline, CDR1 is MGHDK and CDR2 SYGVNS. The CDR3 sequence is 14 residues long. Germline trimming cut 4 bases from V and 2 bases from J; bases unmatched to any gene: 4. Each CDR3 protein is one row after TCRdb ran MiXCR on the 5' RACE reads. This table has roughly 690,000 distinct CDR3 sequences, 21% appearing once. This clonotype was seen a handful of times. In addition, the sample was reused for a study of T cells expressing NK-cell markers. Per that study: Eight donors were sequenced, of whom seven were HCMV-seropositive, while the remaining one was HCMV-seronegative. In a group of 5 or 6 donors, dominant NKG2C+ clonotypes represented about 1.0-7.5% of CD8+ T cells.

V usage is TRBV25-1 and J usage is TRBJ2-5, with TRBD1 matching 7 bases. Sequenced: PBMCs. The sequence was collected from a woman between 18 and 30 years old in good health. CDR3 sequence: CASSGGQTQETQYF. CDR3 nucleotide sequence: TGTGCCAGCAGTGGGGGACAGACGCAAGAGACCCAGTACTTC.